This entry lists 15 T cell receptor beta chains sequenced from one sample in a study of blood T cells in healthy people across ages. Next came a second PCR, run for about 6 to 12 cycles, which used a sample-barcoded 5' primer along with a J-beta primer mix. One entry per CDR3 protein results from TCRdb running MiXCR on the 5' RACE reads. The sample yields some 1.5 million distinct CDR3 sequences, under 30% seen once. The sample comprised blood. These receptors were taken from a woman aged 30 to 39 in good health.

The CDR3, as DNA: TGTGCCAGCAGCGTCTCTAGCGGGGGGCCTCTTGGGCAGTTCTTC. It codes for CASSVSSGGPLGQFF. V usage is TRBV9 and J usage is TRBJ2-1; 11 bases are shared with TRBD2. Germline V gene sequence: CDR1 SGDLS, CDR2 YYNGEE. The CDR3 is 15 residues long. V shed 2 bases and J 12 bases; nucleotides not matched to a gene: 10.

This clonotype has just a few counts. DNA for the CDR3: TGTGCCAGCACGAGGACAGACACCACCTACGAGCAGTACTTC. This gives the protein CASTRTDTTYEQYF. This chain joins TRBV6-1 and TRBJ2-7; possibly TRBD1 for D (6 bases). The CDR3 length is 14 residues. The germline V gene encodes CDR1 MNHNS and CDR2 SASEGT. Trimming took off 7 bases at V and 2 bases at J, with 15 bases between the two ends.

The chain uses TRBV24-1 and TRBJ2-7; TRBD2 might be the D (6 bases). The CDR3 extends over 14 amino acids. The germline gives CDR1 KGHDR, CDR2 SFDVKD. The V end was cut by 7 bases, the J end by 5 bases, with 17 bases between. The CDR3 nucleotides are TGTGCCACCAGCGACGTGGGGGGTAGGGACGAGCAGTACTTC. Protein: CATSDVGGRDEQYF.

The table lists this clonotype with a few counts. The chain carries TRBV30 and TRBJ2-3; D remains ambiguous. The CDR3 has 12 amino acids. Germline CDR1 reads GTSNPN; CDR2 reads SVGIG (reference sequence). Trimming pared 2 bases from V and 3 bases from J, leaving 6 bases between. The CDR3 loop reads CAWSHGTDTQYF. The CDR3, as DNA: TGTGCCTGGAGTCACGGGACAGATACGCAGTATTTT.

The V call is TRBV20-1, the J call TRBJ1-2, with D tentatively TRBD1 (5 bases). The CDR3 has 15 amino acids. V was trimmed by 3 bases and J by 9 bases, leaving 23 bases between them. Germline V gene data show CDR1 as DFQATT and CDR2 as SNEGSKA (reference sequence). The CDR3 nucleotides read TGCAGTGCTAGCCGTACCGGGACCGCCACTCACCGCTACACCTTC. Its protein product is CSASRTGTATHRYTF.

This clonotype has only a few counts. The chain recombines TRBV28 with TRBJ2-6; 12 nucleotides line up with TRBD1. Germline V lookup: CDR1 MDHEN, CDR2 SYDVKM. Germline trimming cut 6 bases from V and 4 bases from J; bases unmatched to any gene: 7. CDR3 length: 17 residues. CDR3 sequence (DNA): TGTGCCAGCAGACGGGACAGGGGGCCGGAAGGGGCCAACGTCCTGACTTTC. Translation gives CASRRDRGPEGANVLTF.

The V and J genes are TRBV6-5 and TRBJ2-7; 9 bases line up with TRBD2. The CDR3 is 14 amino acids. V lost 6 bases and J lost 1; bases outside the gene matches: 4. CDR1 is MNHEY and CDR2 is SVGAGI in the germline V gene. CDR3 in amino acids: CASRPSGASYEQYF. CDR3 sequence (DNA): TGTGCCAGCAGGCCTAGCGGGGCATCCTACGAGCAGTACTTC.

This chain connects TRBV5-1 to TRBJ2-5, with D unclear. V gave up 0 bases and J gave up 4 bases, with 7 bases separating them. CDR3 length: 13 residues. Germline V gene lookup returns CDR1 SGHRS and CDR2 YFSETQ. The CDR3 reads CASSLDWAETQYF. The CDR3, as DNA: TGCGCCAGCAGCTTGGATTGGGCAGAGACCCAGTACTTC. The variable domain in full, with the rest retrieved from reference TRBV5-1 and TRBJ2-5, is KAGVTQTPRYLIKTRGQQVTLSCSPISGHRSVSWYQQTPGQGLQFLFEYFSETQRNKGNFPGRFSGRQFSNSRSEMNVSTLELGDSALYLCASSLDWAETQYFGPGTRLLVL.

This clonotype was recorded at least ten times. V gene TRBV25-1 combines with J gene TRBJ2-1; D is possibly TRBD1 (6 bases). The CDR3 length is 15 residues. V was clipped by 6 bases and J by 5 bases, with 17 bases between them. The germline V gene encodes CDR1 MGHDK and CDR2 SYGVNS. DNA for the CDR3: TGTGCCAGCAGCAAACTCTCTCCAGGGGACAATGAGCAGTTCTTC. This codes for CASSKLSPGDNEQFF.

The table lists this clonotype with a few counts. This sequence joins TRBV29-1 and TRBJ2-5; 10 bases match TRBD1. This CDR3 spans 14 amino acids. CDR1 is SQVTM, CDR2 ANQGSEA, per germline. V lost 1 base to trimming and J lost 5 bases; unmatched junction nucleotides: 4. The CDR3 DNA reads as TGCAGCGTTGAAGGACAGGGGGCTGGGGAGACCCAGTACTTC. Translating it yields CSVEGQGAGETQYF. The full variable domain, its missing parts supplied by reference TRBV29-1 and TRBJ2-5, is SAVISQKPSRDICQRGTSLTIQCQVDSQVTMMFWYRQQPGQSLTLIATANQGSEATYESGFVIDKFPISRPNLTFSTLTVSNMSPEDSSIYLCSVEGQGAGETQYFGPGTRLLVL.

The chain has TRBV5-1 and TRBJ2-4; D remains ambiguous. The end of the DNA aligns better with TRBJ2-7, so the J call may be wrong. Per the germline V gene, CDR1 is SGHRS and CDR2 is YFSETQ. The CDR3 spans 13 residues. CDR3 region: CASSLTVLDEQYF. Here the CDR3 DNA reads TGCGCCAGCAGCTTGACGGTTTTAGACGAGCAGTACTTC.

This clonotype has just one count. The rearrangement joins TRBV30 to TRBJ2-3; 9 nucleotides align to TRBD2. This CDR3 has 17 residues. After removal of 3 bases from V and 5 bases from J, the junction contained 15 bases not matched to a gene. Germline V gene data show CDR1 as GTSNPN and CDR2 as SVGIG (reference sequence). The CDR3 bases are TGTGCCTGGAGCAGACGTCGACTAGCGGAGAGGATAGATACGCAGTATTTT. Translating it yields CAWSRRRLAERIDTQYF.

This clonotype was observed a few times. The gene calls are TRBV3-1 and TRBJ2-1, with 9 bases aligning to TRBD2. Germline V CDR1 and CDR2: LGHDT, YNNKEL (reference sequence). The CDR3 has 18 residues. V trimming: 4 bases; J trimming: 1 base; junction bases outside the gene matches: 11. This CDR3 reads CASSLLSGGGLSYNEQFF. DNA of the CDR3: TGTGCCAGCAGCCTTCTTAGCGGGGGAGGATTGTCCTACAATGAGCAGTTCTTC.

The table lists this clonotype with a few counts. The J gene is TRBJ2-5, the V gene TRBV5-1; 11 bases fit TRBD1. CDR1 is SGHRS, CDR2 YFSETQ, per germline. This CDR3 comprises 17 residues. The junction had 12 bases not matched to a gene; V was cut back by 3 bases and J by 5 bases. CDR3 residues: CASSWGLGQGVVETQYF. For the CDR3, the DNA is TGCGCCAGCAGCTGGGGTCTGGGACAGGGGGTTGTTGAGACCCAGTACTTC.

V and J are TRBV7-9 and TRBJ2-3, with TRBD2 identical over 9 bases. The junction had 6 bases not matched to a gene; V was cut back by 2 bases and J by 3 bases. The CDR3 spans 16 residues. The germline CDR1 and CDR2 sequences are SEHNR and FQNEAQ (reference sequence). CDR3 sequence: CASSLMAGGPTDTQYF. CDR3 in DNA: TGTGCCAGCAGCTTAATGGCGGGAGGGCCGACAGATACGCAGTATTTT.